This T cell receptor beta chain was identified during a study of T cells in Graves' hyperthyroidism and ophthalmopathy. RNA transcripts served as the template for amplifying TCR beta CDR3 regions. First-round RT-PCR of the TCR CDR3 relied on the HTBI primer set. TCRdb independently ran MiXCR on the multiplex PCR reads; one entry per CDR3 protein. This table holds hundreds of thousands of distinct CDR3 sequences, roughly 14% found once. Germline trimming cut 5 bases from V and 8 bases from J; bases unmatched to any gene: 6. Looked up from germline, CDR1 is DFQATT and CDR2 is SNEGSKA (reference sequence). The CDR3 is made up of 14 amino acids. This clonotype was seen repeatedly, ten times or more. What it recognizes is unknown. Study-wide results and limits: Onset of ophthalmopathy came a median roughly 6.9 months after the model predicted it.

Graves' hyperthyroidism showing no ophthalmopathy progression within 18 months was considered stable. PBMCs were derived from around 10 ml fresh peripheral blood. J is TRBJ1-6 and V is TRBV20-1; TRBD1 matches 10 bases. The origin of this receptor is a woman younger than 30 with Graves' hyperthyroidism. Sequencing was performed on blood. The DNA for the CDR3 is TGCAGTGCTCGAACCGGGACAGGGGATTCACCCCTCCACTTT. It encodes CSARTGTGDSPLHF.